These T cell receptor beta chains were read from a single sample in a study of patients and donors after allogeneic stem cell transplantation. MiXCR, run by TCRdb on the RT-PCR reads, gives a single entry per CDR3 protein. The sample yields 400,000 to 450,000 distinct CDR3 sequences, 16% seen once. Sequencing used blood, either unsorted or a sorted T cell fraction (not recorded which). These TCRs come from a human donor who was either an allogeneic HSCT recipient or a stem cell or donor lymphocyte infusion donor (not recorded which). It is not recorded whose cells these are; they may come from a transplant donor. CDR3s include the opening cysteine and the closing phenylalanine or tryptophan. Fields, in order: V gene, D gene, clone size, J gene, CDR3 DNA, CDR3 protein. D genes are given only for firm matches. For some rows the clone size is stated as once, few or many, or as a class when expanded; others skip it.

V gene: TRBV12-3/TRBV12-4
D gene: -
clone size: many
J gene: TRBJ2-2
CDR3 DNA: TGTGCCAGCAGGGGCCAAACCGGGGAGCTGTTTTTT
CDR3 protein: CASRGQTGELFF

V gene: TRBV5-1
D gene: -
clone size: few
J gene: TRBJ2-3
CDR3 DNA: TGCGCCAGCAGGGGTGAGGATACGCAGTATTTT
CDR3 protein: CASRGEDTQYF

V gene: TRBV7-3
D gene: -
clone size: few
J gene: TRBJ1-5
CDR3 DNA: TGTGCCAGCAGCTCAGGGGACGGCGAAGGGAATCAGCCCCAGCATTTT
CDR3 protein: CASSSGDGEGNQPQHF

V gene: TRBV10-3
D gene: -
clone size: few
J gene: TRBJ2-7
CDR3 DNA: TGTGCCATCACCACGAGGTTAGGACAGCACTACGAGCAGTACTTC
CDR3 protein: CAITTRLGQHYEQYF

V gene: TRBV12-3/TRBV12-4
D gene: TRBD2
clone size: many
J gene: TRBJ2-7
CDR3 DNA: TGTGCCAGCAGTTTATATCCTAGCGGGGGTCCGAGCTCCTACGAGCAGTACTTC
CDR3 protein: CASSLYPSGGPSSYEQYF

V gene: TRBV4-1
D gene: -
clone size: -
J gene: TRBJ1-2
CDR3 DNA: TGCGCCAGCAGCCAGCTCCTCTATGGCTACACCTTC
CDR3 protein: CASSQLLYGYTF

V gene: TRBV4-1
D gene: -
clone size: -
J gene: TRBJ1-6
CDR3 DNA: TGCGCCAGCAGCCAGCCCAGGGACAATTCACCCCTCCACTTT
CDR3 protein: CASSQPRDNSPLHF

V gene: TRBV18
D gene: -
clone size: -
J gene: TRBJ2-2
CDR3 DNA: TGTGCCAGCTCCTCCTATTGGACCCGAAACACCGGGGAGCTGTTTTTT
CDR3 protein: CASSSYWTRNTGELFF

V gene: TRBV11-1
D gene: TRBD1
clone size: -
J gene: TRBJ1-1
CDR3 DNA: TGTGCCAGCAGCGACAGGGGGAACGCTGAAGCTTTCTTT
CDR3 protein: CASSDRGNAEAFF

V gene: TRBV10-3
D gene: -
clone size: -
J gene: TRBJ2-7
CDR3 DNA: TGTGCCATCAGTGAGTCTTTGGGGGACGAGCAGTACTTC
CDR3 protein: CAISESLGDEQYF

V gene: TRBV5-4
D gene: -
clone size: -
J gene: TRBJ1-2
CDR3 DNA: TGTGCCAGCAGCTTGGCCGGGGCCCTAGGCGGGAGCACCTTC
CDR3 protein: CASSLAGALGGSTF

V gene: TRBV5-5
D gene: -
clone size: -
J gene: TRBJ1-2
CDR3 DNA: TGTGCCAGCAGCCCCCGCATCGGGGTTGGATATGGCTACACCTTC
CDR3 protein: CASSPRIGVGYGYTF

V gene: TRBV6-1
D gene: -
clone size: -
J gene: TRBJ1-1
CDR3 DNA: TGTGCCAGCAGTGTAACGGAGGCTTTCTTT
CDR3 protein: CASSVTEAFF